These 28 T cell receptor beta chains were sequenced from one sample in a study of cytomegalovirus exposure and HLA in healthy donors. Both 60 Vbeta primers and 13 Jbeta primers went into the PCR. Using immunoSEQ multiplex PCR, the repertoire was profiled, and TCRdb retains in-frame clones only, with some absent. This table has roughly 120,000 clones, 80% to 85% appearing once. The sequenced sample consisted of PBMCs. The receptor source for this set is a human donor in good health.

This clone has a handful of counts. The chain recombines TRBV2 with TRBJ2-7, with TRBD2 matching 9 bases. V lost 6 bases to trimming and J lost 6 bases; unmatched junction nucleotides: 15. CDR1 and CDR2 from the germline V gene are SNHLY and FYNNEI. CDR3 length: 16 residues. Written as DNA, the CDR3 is TGTGCCAGCAGCCAAGATCAGGGCGGGGGGGCTTCCGAGCAGTACTTC. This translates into CASSQDQGGGASEQYF.

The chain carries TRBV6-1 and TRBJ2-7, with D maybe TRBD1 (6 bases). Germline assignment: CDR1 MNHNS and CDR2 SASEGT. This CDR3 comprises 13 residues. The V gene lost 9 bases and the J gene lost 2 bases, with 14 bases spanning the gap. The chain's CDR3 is CASIKQGTYEQYF. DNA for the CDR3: TGTGCCAGTATAAAACAGGGCACCTACGAGCAGTACTTC.

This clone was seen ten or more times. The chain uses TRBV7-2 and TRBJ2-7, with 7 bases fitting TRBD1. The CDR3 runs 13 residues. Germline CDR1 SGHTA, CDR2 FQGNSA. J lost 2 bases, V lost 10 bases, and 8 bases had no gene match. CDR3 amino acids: CATSPGQTYEQYF. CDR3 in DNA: TGTGCCACCTCGCCGGGACAGACCTACGAGCAGTACTTC.

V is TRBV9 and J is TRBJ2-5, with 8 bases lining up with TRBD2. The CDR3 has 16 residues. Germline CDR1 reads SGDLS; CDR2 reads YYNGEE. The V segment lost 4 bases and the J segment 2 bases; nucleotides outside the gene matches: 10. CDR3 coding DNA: TGTGCCAGCAGCCTATGGGCGGGGGGTAATCAAGAGACCCAGTACTTC. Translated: CASSLWAGGNQETQYF. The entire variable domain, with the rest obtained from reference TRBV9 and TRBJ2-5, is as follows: DSGVTQTPKHLITATGQRVTLRCSPRSGDLSVYWYQQSLDQGLQFLIQYYNGEERAKGNILERFSAQQFPDLHSELNLSSLELGDSALYFCASSLWAGGNQETQYFGPGTRLLVL.

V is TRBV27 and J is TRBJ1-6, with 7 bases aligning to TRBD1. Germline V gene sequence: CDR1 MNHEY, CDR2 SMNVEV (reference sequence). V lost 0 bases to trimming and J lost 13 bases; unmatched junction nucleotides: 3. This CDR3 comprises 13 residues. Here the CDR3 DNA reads TGTGCCAGCAGTTTATCGGTGACAGGGCCCCTCCACTTT. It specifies CASSLSVTGPLHF.

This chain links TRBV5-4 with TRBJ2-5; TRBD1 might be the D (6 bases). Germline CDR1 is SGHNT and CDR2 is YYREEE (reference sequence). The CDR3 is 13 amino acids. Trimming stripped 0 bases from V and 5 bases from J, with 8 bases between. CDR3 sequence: CASSLEGVETQYF. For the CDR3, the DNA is TGTGCCAGCAGCTTGGAGGGGGTGGAGACCCAGTACTTC.

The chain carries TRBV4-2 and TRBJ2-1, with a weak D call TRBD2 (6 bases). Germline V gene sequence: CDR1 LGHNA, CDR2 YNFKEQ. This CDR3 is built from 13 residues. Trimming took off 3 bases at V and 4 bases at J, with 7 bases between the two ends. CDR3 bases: TGTGCCAGCAGCCAGCGGGGTTACAATGAGCAGTTCTTC. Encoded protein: CASSQRGYNEQFF.

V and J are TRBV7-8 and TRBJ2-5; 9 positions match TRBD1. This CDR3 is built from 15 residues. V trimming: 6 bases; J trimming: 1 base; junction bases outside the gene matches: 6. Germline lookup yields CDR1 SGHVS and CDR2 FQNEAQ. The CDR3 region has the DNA TGTGCCAGCAGGGACGGACAGGGGATCCAAGAGACCCAGTACTTC. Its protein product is CASRDGQGIQETQYF. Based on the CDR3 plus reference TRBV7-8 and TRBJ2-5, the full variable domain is GAGVSQSPRYKVAKRGQDVALRCDPISGHVSLFWYQQALGQGPEFLTYFQNEAQLDKSGLPSDRFFAERPEGSVSTLKIQRTQQEDSAVYLCASRDGQGIQETQYFGPGTRLLVL.

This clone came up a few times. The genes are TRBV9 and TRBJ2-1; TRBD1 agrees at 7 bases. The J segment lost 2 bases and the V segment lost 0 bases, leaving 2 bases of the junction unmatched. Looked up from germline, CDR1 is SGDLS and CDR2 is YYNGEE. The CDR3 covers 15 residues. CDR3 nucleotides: TGTGCCAGCAGCGTAGGGGGACAGACCTACAATGAGCAGTTCTTC. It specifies CASSVGGQTYNEQFF.

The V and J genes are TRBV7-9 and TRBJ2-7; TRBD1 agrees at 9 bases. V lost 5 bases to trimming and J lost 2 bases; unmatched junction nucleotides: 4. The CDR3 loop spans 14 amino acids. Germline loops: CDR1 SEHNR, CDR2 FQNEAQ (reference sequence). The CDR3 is CASSKTGGAYEQYF. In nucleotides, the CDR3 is TGTGCCAGCAGCAAGACAGGGGGAGCCTACGAGCAGTACTTC. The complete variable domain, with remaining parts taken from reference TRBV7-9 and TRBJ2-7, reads DTGVSQNPRHKITKRGQNVTFRCDPISEHNRLYWYRQTLGQGPEFLTYFQNEAQLEKSRLLSDRFSAERPKGSFSTLEIQRTEQGDSAMYLCASSKTGGAYEQYFGPGTRLTVT.

CDR3 protein: CASSYLRRGGYGYTF. The CDR3 DNA follows: TGTGCCAGCAGTTACTTGCGGCGGGGTGGCTATGGCTACACCTTC. The chain joins TRBV6-5 to TRBJ1-2; D gene unclear. The CDR3 has 15 residues. Germline CDR1 reads MNHEY; CDR2 reads SVGAGI. V was trimmed by 1 base and J by 4 bases, leaving 13 bases between them.

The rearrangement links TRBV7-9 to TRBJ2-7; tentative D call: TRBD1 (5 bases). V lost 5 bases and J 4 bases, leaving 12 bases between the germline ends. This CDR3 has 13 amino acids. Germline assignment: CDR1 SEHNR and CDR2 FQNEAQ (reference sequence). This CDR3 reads CASSARGAYEQYF. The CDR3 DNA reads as TGTGCCAGCAGCGCGCGTGGGGCTTACGAGCAGTACTTC.

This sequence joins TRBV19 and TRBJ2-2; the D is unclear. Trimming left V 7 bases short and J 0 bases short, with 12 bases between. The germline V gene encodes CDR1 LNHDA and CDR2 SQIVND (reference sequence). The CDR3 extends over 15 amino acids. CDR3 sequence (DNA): TGTGCCAGTAACTTTCGTATATCGAACACCGGGGAGCTGTTTTTT. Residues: CASNFRISNTGELFF. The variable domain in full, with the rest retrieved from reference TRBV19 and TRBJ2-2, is DGGITQSPKYLFRKEGQNVTLSCEQNLNHDAMYWYRQDPGQGLRLIYYSQIVNDFQKGDIAEGYSVSREKKESFPLTVTSAQKNPTAFYLCASNFRISNTGELFFGEGSRLTVL.

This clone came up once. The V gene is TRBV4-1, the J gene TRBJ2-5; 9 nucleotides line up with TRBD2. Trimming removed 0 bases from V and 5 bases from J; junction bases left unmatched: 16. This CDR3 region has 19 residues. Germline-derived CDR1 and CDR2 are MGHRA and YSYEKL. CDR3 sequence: CASSQESAAGGFYSETQYF. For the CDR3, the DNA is TGCGCCAGCAGCCAAGAGTCTGCAGCGGGGGGTTTTTATTCTGAGACCCAGTACTTC.

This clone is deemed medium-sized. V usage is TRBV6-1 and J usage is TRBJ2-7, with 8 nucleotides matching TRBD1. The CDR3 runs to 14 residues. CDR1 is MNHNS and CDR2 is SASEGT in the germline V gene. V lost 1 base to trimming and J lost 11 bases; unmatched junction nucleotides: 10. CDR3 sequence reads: CASSEGMEQGEEYF. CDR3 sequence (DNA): TGTGCCAGCAGTGAAGGCATGGAACAGGGGGAGGAGTACTTC.

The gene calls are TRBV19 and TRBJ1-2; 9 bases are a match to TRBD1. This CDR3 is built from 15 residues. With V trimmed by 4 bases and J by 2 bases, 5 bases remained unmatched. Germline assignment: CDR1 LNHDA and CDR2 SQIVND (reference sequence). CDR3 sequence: CASSTQGAANYGYTF. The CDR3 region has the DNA TGTGCCAGTAGTACACAGGGGGCCGCCAACTATGGCTACACCTTC.

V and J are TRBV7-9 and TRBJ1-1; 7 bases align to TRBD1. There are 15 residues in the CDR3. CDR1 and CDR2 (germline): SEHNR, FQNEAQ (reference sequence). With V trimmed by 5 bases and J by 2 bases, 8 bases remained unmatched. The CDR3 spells CASSRGGTANTEAFF. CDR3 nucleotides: TGTGCCAGCAGCCGTGGGGGGACAGCAAACACTGAAGCTTTCTTT.

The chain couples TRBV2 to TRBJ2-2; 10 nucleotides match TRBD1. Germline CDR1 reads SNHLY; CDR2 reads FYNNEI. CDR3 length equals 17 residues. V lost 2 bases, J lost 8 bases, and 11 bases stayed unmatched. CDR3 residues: CASSEPRGTGVLGELFF. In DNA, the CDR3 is TGTGCCAGCAGTGAACCCCGAGGGACAGGGGTTTTGGGGGAGCTGTTTTTT.

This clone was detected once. Here the CDR3 DNA reads TGCAGTGCCAACTTCCATGAGCAGTTCTTC. Encoded protein: CSANFHEQFF. The rearrangement uses TRBV20-1 and TRBJ2-1; D gene ambiguous. The CDR3 loop spans 10 amino acids. The V end was cut by 6 bases, the J end by 8 bases, with 8 bases between. Germline-derived CDR1 and CDR2 are DFQATT and SNEGSKA (reference sequence).

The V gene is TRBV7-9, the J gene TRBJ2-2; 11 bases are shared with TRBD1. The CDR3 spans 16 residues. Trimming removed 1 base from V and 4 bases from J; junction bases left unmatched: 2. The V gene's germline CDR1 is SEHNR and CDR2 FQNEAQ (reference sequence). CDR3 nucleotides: TGTGCCAGCAGCTTAGTTGGGACAGGGGGCACCGGGGAGCTGTTTTTT. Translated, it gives CASSLVGTGGTGELFF.

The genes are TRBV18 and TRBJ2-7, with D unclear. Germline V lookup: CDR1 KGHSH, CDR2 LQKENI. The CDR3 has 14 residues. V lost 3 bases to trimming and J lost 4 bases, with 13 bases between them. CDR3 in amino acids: CASSPSGWIYEQYF. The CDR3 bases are TGTGCCAGCTCACCTTCCGGGTGGATTTACGAGCAGTACTTC.

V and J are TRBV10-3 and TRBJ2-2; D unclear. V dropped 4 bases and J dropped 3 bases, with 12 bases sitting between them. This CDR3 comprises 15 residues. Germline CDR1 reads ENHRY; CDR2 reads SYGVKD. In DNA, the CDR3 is TGTGCCATCAGTGTTACGTCGGGTGACACCGGGGAGCTGTTTTTT. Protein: CAISVTSGDTGELFF.

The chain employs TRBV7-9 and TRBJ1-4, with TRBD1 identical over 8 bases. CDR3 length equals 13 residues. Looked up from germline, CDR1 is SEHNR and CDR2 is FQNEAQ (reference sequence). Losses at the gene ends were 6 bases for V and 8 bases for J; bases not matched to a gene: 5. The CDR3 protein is CASSRDRGEKLFF. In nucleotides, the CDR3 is TGTGCCAGCAGTCGCGACAGGGGAGAAAAACTGTTTTTT.

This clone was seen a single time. CDR3 DNA sequence: TGTGCCACCACGAGGGCAAATAGCAATCAGCCCCAGCATTTT. Protein sequence: CATTRANSNQPQHF. The chain links TRBV15 to TRBJ1-5; D remains unclear. CDR3 length: 14 amino acids. Per germline, CDR1 LNHNV and CDR2 YYDKDF (reference sequence). V lost 7 bases and J lost 0, with 10 bases in between.

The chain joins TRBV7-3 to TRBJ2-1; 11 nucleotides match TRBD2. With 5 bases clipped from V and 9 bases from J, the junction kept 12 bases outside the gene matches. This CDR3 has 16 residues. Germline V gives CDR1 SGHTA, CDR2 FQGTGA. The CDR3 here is CASSTTSGGILGEQFF. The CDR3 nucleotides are TGTGCCAGCAGCACCACTAGCGGGGGTATTCTCGGTGAGCAGTTCTTC.

CDR3 nucleotides: TGTGCCACCCTAGACGGAAGCTATGGCTACACCTTC. It translates to CATLDGSYGYTF. The V and J genes are TRBV6-5 and TRBJ1-2; the D is unclear. V gave up 10 bases and J gave up 4 bases, with 13 bases separating them. The CDR3 totals 12 residues. Germline V gene lookup returns CDR1 MNHEY and CDR2 SVGAGI.

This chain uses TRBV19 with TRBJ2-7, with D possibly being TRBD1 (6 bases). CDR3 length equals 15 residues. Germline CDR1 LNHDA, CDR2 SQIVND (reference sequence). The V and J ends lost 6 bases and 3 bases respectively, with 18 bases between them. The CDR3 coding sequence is TGTGCCAGTAGAGCCACCCGGGACACGAGCTACGAGCAGTACTTC. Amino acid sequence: CASRATRDTSYEQYF.

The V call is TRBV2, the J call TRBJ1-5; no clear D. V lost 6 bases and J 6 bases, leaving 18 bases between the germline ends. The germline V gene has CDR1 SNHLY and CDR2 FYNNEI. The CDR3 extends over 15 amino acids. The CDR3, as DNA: TGTGCCAGCAGGCAAGATCAGGTCCGTCGTCAGCCCCAGCATTTT. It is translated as CASRQDQVRRQPQHF.